These 13 T cell receptor beta chains were all obtained from the same sample, sequenced in a study of blood T cell repertoires in COVID-19. Profiled with immunoSEQ multiplex PCR; TCRdb holds only in-frame clones, not every one. The sample lists fewer than 600,000 clones; roughly 90% were seen once. Sequenced sample: PBMCs or T cells enriched from blood (not recorded which). The receptors come from a woman aged 40 to 50 who had recovered from COVID-19.

This chain joins TRBV7-2 and TRBJ2-7; D gene unclear. The CDR3 length is 14 residues. Deletions cut 2 bases from V and 3 bases from J, with 11 bases between. Germline V CDR1 and CDR2: SGHTA, FQGNSA. This CDR3 reads CASSLYPTLYEQYF. In DNA form, the CDR3 reads TGTGCCAGCAGCTTATACCCGACACTCTACGAGCAGTACTTC.

This clone occurred once. The CDR3 loop is CASSVAGQVSYEQYF. As DNA, the CDR3 is TGCGCCAGCAGCGTGGCGGGACAGGTCTCCTACGAGCAGTACTTC. The chain carries TRBV5-1 and TRBJ2-7, with TRBD1 matching 8 bases. The J segment lost 0 bases and the V segment lost 4 bases, leaving 6 bases of the junction unmatched. Germline CDR1 SGHRS, CDR2 YFSETQ. The CDR3 sequence is 15 residues long.

The gene calls are TRBV7-6 and TRBJ1-5, with D unclear. The V end was cut by 1 base, the J end by 1 base, with 8 bases between. The germline gives CDR1 SGHVS, CDR2 FNYEAQ. The CDR3 runs 15 residues. The CDR3 protein is CASSLGRGSNQPQHF. The CDR3 DNA sequence: TGTGCCAGCAGCTTAGGGAGAGGGAGCAATCAGCCCCAGCATTTT.

V usage is TRBV4-3 and J usage is TRBJ1-2; no reliable D call. Germline CDR1 and CDR2: LGHNA and YSLEER. The CDR3 runs to 17 residues. V gave up 1 base and J gave up 4 bases, with 19 bases separating them. CDR3 in DNA: TGCGCCAGCAGCCAAGGTAGCCATACGGAGCCCTCCTATGGCTACACCTTC. Its protein product is CASSQGSHTEPSYGYTF.

This rearrangement joins TRBV25-1 to TRBJ1-1, with 10 bases identical to TRBD1. V dropped 2 bases and J dropped 5; count of bases not matched to a gene: 11. CDR1 is MGHDK, CDR2 SYGVNS, per germline. The CDR3 covers 17 residues. CDR3 sequence reads: CASSEIPPGQGRTEAFF. CDR3 in DNA: TGTGCCAGCAGTGAAATCCCTCCGGGACAGGGGAGGACTGAAGCTTTCTTT.

V gene TRBV10-3 combines with J gene TRBJ2-3; TRBD2 matches 8 bases. With 7 bases clipped from V and 5 bases from J, the junction kept 17 bases outside the gene matches. The CDR3 loop spans 17 amino acids. Germline V CDR1 and CDR2: ENHRY, SYGVKD. CDR3 sequence reads: CAIKGNPSGGHRDTQYF. The DNA for the CDR3 is TGTGCCATCAAAGGGAATCCAAGCGGGGGTCACCGAGATACGCAGTATTTT.

With regard to this clone: Other DNA variants within this sample encode the same CDR3. The chain employs TRBV19 and TRBJ1-2; perhaps TRBD1 as D (5 bases). Germline CDR1 LNHDA, CDR2 SQIVND (reference sequence). Trimming stripped 3 bases from V and 4 bases from J, with 9 bases between. There are 13 residues in the CDR3. CDR3 DNA: TGTGCCAGTAGTATCGGGGGAGGCTATGGCTACACCTTC. Translation gives CASSIGGGYGYTF.

V is TRBV6-2 or TRBV6-3 and J is TRBJ1-2; D is perhaps TRBD1 (5 bases). This CDR3 has 14 amino acids. Trimming cost V 5 bases and J 7 bases, with 17 bases left between them. Germline loops: CDR1 MNHEY, CDR2 SVGEGT. The CDR3 reads CASSPRAISSGYTF. Written as DNA, the CDR3 is TGTGCCAGCAGTCCCAGGGCAATATCGAGTGGCTACACCTTC.

The chain employs TRBV27 and TRBJ2-2, with 10 bases matching TRBD1. The CDR3 consists of 14 residues. Germline assignment: CDR1 MNHEY and CDR2 SMNVEV (reference sequence). V gave up 3 bases and J gave up 6 bases; unmatched junction bases: 1. DNA for the CDR3: TGTGCCAGCAGTTTCGGACAGGGGGCCGGGGAGCTGTTTTTT. Amino acids: CASSFGQGAGELFF.

In the case of this clone: A read error is likely, as this CDR3 ends without the conserved phenylalanine or tryptophan. Because the CDR3's place on the DNA is in doubt, the DNA is left out and the CDR3 is given as listed by TCRdb. The chain employs TRBV11-2 and TRBJ2-7; TRBD1 is the table's D call, not checked against the DNA. Germline lookup yields CDR1 SGHAT and CDR2 FQNNGV. Ends included, the CDR3 has 11 residues. CDR3 amino acids: CASSLDRGMRL.

The CDR3 nucleotides are TGTGCCAGCAGCCTTTCTCCCCCAGATACGCAGTATTTT. This sequence encodes CASSLSPPDTQYF. The rearrangement uses TRBV3-1 (or the pseudogene TRBV3-2) and TRBJ2-3; D gene uncertain. The germline V gene has CDR1 LGHDT and CDR2 YNNKEL (reference sequence). The CDR3 extends over 13 amino acids. Trimming left V 4 bases short and J 4 bases short, with 9 bases between.

This chain links TRBV7-8 with TRBJ2-1; D might be TRBD1 (6 bases). The CDR3 loop spans 15 amino acids. V lost 7 bases to trimming and J lost 5 bases, with 18 bases between them. The V gene's germline CDR1 is SGHVS and CDR2 FQNEAQ. In DNA form, the CDR3 reads TGTGCCAGCACCCTCTCACAGGGTAGCAACAATGAGCAGTTCTTC. It codes for CASTLSQGSNNEQFF.

This chain uses TRBV27 with TRBJ1-2; no reliable D call. CDR3 length: 13 amino acids. Germline lookup yields CDR1 MNHEY and CDR2 SMNVEV (reference sequence). V was clipped by 4 bases and J by 8 bases, with 14 bases between them. The CDR3 sequence is CASSSHEPTGYTF. The CDR3 region has the DNA TGTGCCAGCAGTTCCCACGAACCCACAGGCTACACCTTC.